What follows are 8 T cell receptor beta chains derived from one specimen sequenced in a study of radiotherapy plus CTLA-4 blockade in lung cancer. Profiled with immunoSEQ multiplex PCR; TCRdb holds only in-frame clones, not every one. The top ten clones hold approximately 24% of a sample with under 95,000 clones, about 78% of them seen once. The starting material was peripheral blood, obtained from a patient treated with radiotherapy plus ipilimumab. These receptors originate from a human donor with non-small cell lung cancer whose response to radiotherapy plus ipilimumab could not be evaluated. Some clones in this sample may be carry-over from other donors' samples.

V and J are TRBV28 and TRBJ1-2; tentatively, D is TRBD1 (5 bases). The CDR3 totals 14 residues. Germline V lookup: CDR1 MDHEN, CDR2 SYDVKM. V was pared by 3 bases and J by 3 bases, with 11 bases between. CDR3 residues: CASSLGLTDYGYTF. CDR3 sequence (DNA): TGTGCCAGCAGTTTGGGACTTACAGACTATGGCTACACCTTC.

The chain combines TRBV5-6 with TRBJ2-7, with TRBD1 matching 8 bases. This CDR3 has 15 residues. The V gene end was trimmed by 3 bases and the J gene end by 3 bases; junction bases not matched to a gene: 8. The germline gives CDR1 SGHDT, CDR2 YYEEEE. CDR3 sequence: CASSSGQELDYEQYF. The CDR3 DNA follows: TGTGCCAGCAGCTCGGGACAGGAACTGGACTACGAGCAGTACTTC. The whole variable domain, remainder taken from reference TRBV5-6 and TRBJ2-7, is DAGVTQSPTHLIKTRGQQVTLRCSPKSGHDTVSWYQQALGQGPQFIFQYYEEEERQRGNFPDRFSGHQFPNYSSELNVNALLLGDSALYLCASSSGQELDYEQYFGPGTRLTVT.

Written as DNA, the CDR3 is TGTGCCAGCACCGCAAGGGTGGGGGCCCTACCCGCTCCTGGGGCTTTCTTT. Protein sequence: CASTARVGALPAPGAFF. J is TRBJ1-1 and V is TRBV7-6; TRBD1 is a possible D gene (6 bases). The CDR3 loop spans 17 amino acids. The germline V and J ends were trimmed by 7 bases and 11 bases, with 32 bases remaining between them. CDR1 is SGHVS, CDR2 FNYEAQ, per germline.

This rearrangement joins TRBV6-1 to TRBJ1-5, with 7 bases matching TRBD1. The V and J ends lost 4 bases and 0 bases, in that order; junction bases with no gene match: 9. The CDR3 runs 17 residues. Per the germline V gene, CDR1 is MNHNS and CDR2 is SASEGT. The CDR3 coding sequence is TGTGCCAGCAGTGCCAGGGGGGACATTTATAGCAATCAGCCCCAGCATTTT. Protein sequence: CASSARGDIYSNQPQHF.

V is TRBV9 and J is TRBJ2-2; TRBD2 is a possible D gene (6 bases). This CDR3 is built from 17 residues. Germline loops: CDR1 SGDLS, CDR2 YYNGEE. Trimming stripped 0 bases from V and 0 bases from J, with 12 bases between. CDR3 in DNA: TGTGCCAGCAGCGTAGGCAACGGGGGACCGAACACCGGGGAGCTGTTTTTT. It translates to CASSVGNGGPNTGELFF.

V usage is TRBV7-9 and J usage is TRBJ2-7; TRBD1 might be the D (5 bases). The CDR3 length is 16 residues. CDR1 SEHNR and CDR2 FQNEAQ come from the germline V gene (reference sequence). V shed 2 bases and J shed 0 bases, with 14 bases lying between them. The CDR3 nucleotides are TGTGCCAGCAGCTTATATCCAAGGGGATTCTCCTACGAGCAGTACTTC. Translation gives CASSLYPRGFSYEQYF. Full variable domain (remainder filled in from reference TRBV7-9 and TRBJ2-7): DTGVSQNPRHKITKRGQNVTFRCDPISEHNRLYWYRQTLGQGPEFLTYFQNEAQLEKSRLLSDRFSAERPKGSFSTLEIQRTEQGDSAMYLCASSLYPRGFSYEQYFGPGTRLTVT.

The V call is TRBV28, the J call TRBJ1-3; D not resolved. Germline V gene lookup returns CDR1 MDHEN and CDR2 SYDVKM. The CDR3 length is 14 residues. Trimming removed 5 bases from V and 4 bases from J, with 12 bases in between. CDR3: CASSPPVRGNTIYF. The CDR3 DNA reads TGTGCCAGCAGTCCCCCCGTTCGGGGAAACACCATATATTTT.

This rearrangement joins TRBV28 to TRBJ1-1; tentative D call: TRBD1 (5 bases). Trimming stripped 3 bases from V and 3 bases from J, with 8 bases between. CDR1 is MDHEN, CDR2 SYDVKM, per germline. This CDR3 comprises 13 residues. CDR3 in amino acids: CASSFLRDTEAFF. CDR3 coding DNA: TGTGCCAGCAGTTTCCTCAGGGACACTGAAGCTTTCTTT. The full variable domain, with the rest looked up from reference TRBV28 and TRBJ1-1, is DVKVTQSSRYLVKRTGEKVFLECVQDMDHENMFWYRQDPGLGLRLIYFSYDVKMKEKGDIPEGYSVSREKKERFSLILESASTNQTSMYLCASSFLRDTEAFFGQGTRLTVV.